One and the same sample provided the 30 T cell receptor beta chains below, sequenced in a study of vaccination and CD4 T cells after COVID-19. These TCRs are of unknown antigen specificity. Sequence data for DNA of cultured CD4+ T cells were generated by the Oncomine TCR Beta short-read assay. MiXCR, applied by TCRdb to the PCR reads, yields one record per CDR3 protein. Among more than 15,000 distinct CDR3 sequences listed, about 42% were seen once. The treatment here: approximately nine-day PBMC culture with coronavirus spike peptide pools or control peptides (ViraFEST assay). The source was CD4+ T cells from blood, cultured in vitro, collected before SARS-CoV-2 vaccination. The receptors were sampled from a human donor who received a COVID-19 vaccine.

The chain employs TRBV27 and TRBJ2-5; no firm D call. CDR1 MNHEY and CDR2 SMNVEV come from the germline V gene (reference sequence). The ends were cut back, 0 bases at V and 5 bases at J, with 4 bases in the middle. The CDR3 sequence is 12 residues long. CDR3 nucleotides: TGTGCCAGCAGTTTATCGGGGGAGACCCAGTACTTC. This codes for CASSLSGETQYF.

Only a few counts were recorded for this clonotype. V is TRBV30 and J is TRBJ1-6; 11 nucleotides line up with TRBD1. Trimming removed 3 bases from V and 7 bases from J; junction bases left unmatched: 11. The germline V gene encodes CDR1 GTSNPN and CDR2 SVGIG (reference sequence). This CDR3 has 17 residues. Written as DNA, the CDR3 is TGTGCCTGGAGACGACCGGGACAGGGGGTTCCCAATTCACCCCTCCACTTT. Encoded protein: CAWRRPGQGVPNSPLHF.

The rearrangement uses TRBV19 and TRBJ2-1, with 10 bases lining up with TRBD2. Unmatched junction bases numbered 1, after V lost 0 bases and J lost 2 bases. The CDR3 totals 16 residues. The germline gives CDR1 LNHDA, CDR2 SQIVND (reference sequence). DNA for the CDR3: TGTGCCAGTAGTATAGACCTAGCGGGGGCCTACAATGAGCAGTTCTTC. The encoded protein is CASSIDLAGAYNEQFF.

This clonotype turned up a few times. J is TRBJ1-2 and V is TRBV6-1; D is ambiguous. Trimming stripped 5 bases from V and 1 base from J, with 14 bases between. This CDR3 spans 15 amino acids. Germline CDR1 and CDR2: MNHNS and SASEGT. The DNA of the CDR3 is TGTGCCAGCAGTATAGGACTCTCCCATAACTATGGCTACACCTTC. Translating gives CASSIGLSHNYGYTF.

There are a few counts of this clonotype. The chain is built from TRBV20-1 and TRBJ1-6; TRBD1 is a possible D gene (6 bases). Trimming stripped 2 bases from V and 3 bases from J, with 23 bases between. Germline CDR1 reads DFQATT; CDR2 reads SNEGSKA (reference sequence). The CDR3 is 19 amino acids. Written as DNA, the CDR3 is TGCAGTGCTAGACCCCATAGGACAGACGCAACGTTCTATAATTCACCCCTCCACTTT. Translated: CSARPHRTDATFYNSPLHF.

This rearrangement joins TRBV7-9 to TRBJ2-5; D is possibly TRBD2 (5 bases). Trimming pared 0 bases from V and 1 base from J, leaving 12 bases between. Germline CDR1 is SEHNR and CDR2 is FQNEAQ (reference sequence). This CDR3 has 16 residues. In nucleotides, the CDR3 is TGTGCCAGCAGCTTAGCGCGCGAGACTACCCAAGAGACCCAGTACTTC. Residues: CASSLARETTQETQYF.

The CDR3 DNA sequence: TGTGCCACCAGTGATTTGCCTTATAGGGGGCGCAGTCTATGGGGAAACACCATATATTTT. The encoded protein is CATSDLPYRGRSLWGNTIYF. This chain links TRBV24-1 with TRBJ1-3; 7 positions match TRBD1. The germline V gene has CDR1 KGHDR and CDR2 SFDVKD. Trimming took 0 bases from V and 4 from J; bases not matched to a gene: 17. CDR3 size: 20 residues.

This clonotype occurred once. CDR3 bases: TGCAGTGCGCTAATAGCGGGGGGTTCCACAGATACGCAGTATTTT. The encoded protein is CSALIAGGSTDTQYF. The chain uses TRBV20-1 and TRBJ2-3; 10 bases map to TRBD2. The germline V gene encodes CDR1 DFQATT and CDR2 SNEGSKA (reference sequence). Trimming removed 6 bases from V and 2 bases from J; junction bases left unmatched: 8. CDR3 size: 15 residues.

This clonotype was observed once. The V gene is TRBV9, the J gene TRBJ1-2, with 8 bases matching TRBD1. The junction had 10 bases not matched to a gene; V was cut back by 0 bases and J by 12 bases. The germline gives CDR1 SGDLS, CDR2 YYNGEE. This CDR3 has 14 amino acids. In nucleotides, the CDR3 is TGTGCCAGCAGCGTAGCCGGGACAGGTGGGGAGAACACCTTC. The encoded protein is CASSVAGTGGENTF.

The chain recombines TRBV19 with TRBJ1-1; 8 nucleotides match TRBD1. The CDR3 has 15 amino acids. The V gene end was trimmed by 1 base and the J gene end by 6 bases; junction bases not matched to a gene: 7. Germline lookup yields CDR1 LNHDA and CDR2 SQIVND (reference sequence). This CDR3 reads CASSIGTGIGAEAFF. The CDR3 DNA follows: TGTGCCAGTAGTATAGGGACAGGGATCGGAGCTGAAGCTTTCTTT. Looking up the rest from reference TRBV19 and TRBJ1-1 gives the full variable domain: DGGITQSPKYLFRKEGQNVTLSCEQNLNHDAMYWYRQDPGQGLRLIYYSQIVNDFQKGDIAEGYSVSREKKESFPLTVTSAQKNPTAFYLCASSIGTGIGAEAFFGQGTRLTVV.

The chain employs TRBV11-2 and TRBJ2-7; 10 bases fit TRBD1. CDR3 length: 15 amino acids. V shed 2 bases and J 4 bases; nucleotides not matched to a gene: 5. CDR1 and CDR2 (germline): SGHAT, FQNNGV. Written as DNA, the CDR3 is TGTGCCAGCAGCTTATTGACAGGGGGCCTTTACGAGCAGTACTTC. It codes for CASSLLTGGLYEQYF.

This clonotype was detected only a few times. The CDR3 DNA is TGTGCCAGTAGTAGGGGGCGGCTGGCCTACGAGCAGTACTTC. Translating gives CASSRGRLAYEQYF. The chain has TRBV19 and TRBJ2-7; a weak D match, TRBD1 (6 bases). This CDR3 contains 14 residues. Germline CDR1 and CDR2: LNHDA and SQIVND (reference sequence). V lost 4 bases and J lost 2, with 12 bases in between.

The V gene is TRBV12-3 or TRBV12-4, the J gene TRBJ1-2; D not certain. V lost 7 bases and J 6 bases, leaving 18 bases between the germline ends. The CDR3 runs to 14 residues. The CDR3 protein is CASTTQEEKDGYTF. CDR3 nucleotides: TGTGCCAGCACCACGCAAGAGGAGAAGGATGGCTACACCTTC.

The chain recombines TRBV7-9 with TRBJ1-4; tentative D call: TRBD1 (5 bases). V was pared by 1 base and J by 6 bases, with 9 bases between. From germline, CDR1 is SEHNR and CDR2 FQNEAQ (reference sequence). CDR3 size: 14 residues. CDR3: CASSLGQGDEKLFF. DNA for the CDR3: TGTGCCAGCAGCTTAGGGCAGGGAGATGAAAAACTGTTTTTT.

The chain couples TRBV10-3 to TRBJ1-2; possibly TRBD1 for D (6 bases). Trimming cost V 6 bases and J 8 bases, with 19 bases left between them. CDR3 length: 14 amino acids. Germline V gives CDR1 ENHRY, CDR2 SYGVKD. In DNA form, the CDR3 reads TGTGCCATCAGGTGGGGGGCCGACCTGGCGGGCTACACCTTC. This sequence encodes CAIRWGADLAGYTF.

This chain uses TRBV7-2 with TRBJ2-7; 8 bases map to TRBD2. V lost 1 base to trimming and J lost 4 bases; unmatched junction nucleotides: 6. This CDR3 region has 15 residues. Germline-derived CDR1 and CDR2 are SGHTA and FQGNSA. CDR3 DNA sequence: TGTGCCAGCAGCTTAGAGGTCGGGGGGGGATACGAGCAGTACTTC. This translates into CASSLEVGGGYEQYF.

This sequence joins TRBV24-1 and TRBJ1-2, with D uncertain. The V end was cut by 4 bases, the J end by 5 bases, with 4 bases between. Germline CDR1 reads KGHDR; CDR2 reads SFDVKD. The CDR3 contains 11 residues. CDR3 bases: TGTGCCACCAGTGAGGGATATGGCTACACCTTC. Its translation is CATSEGYGYTF.

The V and J genes are TRBV19 and TRBJ2-2; the match to TRBD2 covers 9 bases. Germline V gene sequence: CDR1 LNHDA, CDR2 SQIVND (reference sequence). This CDR3 comprises 16 residues. V shed 5 bases and J 5 bases; nucleotides not matched to a gene: 9. The CDR3 sequence: CASSPLDSGGTGELFF. Here the CDR3 DNA reads TGTGCCAGTAGTCCTCTAGACAGCGGGGGGACCGGGGAGCTGTTTTTT. The whole variable domain, filled in from reference TRBV19 and TRBJ2-2, reads DGGITQSPKYLFRKEGQNVTLSCEQNLNHDAMYWYRQDPGQGLRLIYYSQIVNDFQKGDIAEGYSVSREKKESFPLTVTSAQKNPTAFYLCASSPLDSGGTGELFFGEGSRLTVL.

This chain connects TRBV10-1 to TRBJ2-3; possible D gene TRBD1, 6 bases. This CDR3 region has 13 residues. Trimming stripped 5 bases from V and 1 base from J, with 7 bases between. Germline V gene sequence: CDR1 WNHNN, CDR2 SYGVQD (reference sequence). Here the CDR3 reads CASSRQGTDTQYF. Written as DNA, the CDR3 is TGCGCCAGCAGTAGACAGGGCACAGATACGCAGTATTTT.

The rearrangement joins TRBV5-4 to TRBJ2-2; 7 positions agree with TRBD2. The CDR3 has 14 residues. The germline V gene encodes CDR1 SGHNT and CDR2 YYREEE (reference sequence). V dropped 5 bases and J dropped 6; count of bases not matched to a gene: 7. CDR3 amino acids: CASRRAGVAGELFF. The CDR3, as DNA: TGTGCCAGCAGAAGGGCGGGGGTGGCCGGGGAGCTGTTTTTT.

This sequence joins TRBV20-1 and TRBJ2-5; TRBD1 is a possible D gene (5 bases). Germline CDR1 DFQATT, CDR2 SNEGSKA (reference sequence). Trimming took 0 bases from V and 4 from J, leaving 15 bases between them. The CDR3 is 15 amino acids. The CDR3 sequence: CSARDRRGGAETQYF. The CDR3 region has the DNA TGCAGTGCTAGAGATCGAAGGGGTGGTGCAGAGACCCAGTACTTC.

The chain joins TRBV6-1 to TRBJ2-1; 11 positions agree with TRBD2. The CDR3 loop spans 15 amino acids. V trimming: 2 bases; J trimming: 10 bases; junction bases outside the gene matches: 7. Looked up from germline, CDR1 is MNHNS and CDR2 is SASEGT. CDR3 DNA sequence: TGTGCCAGCAGTGAAAACAGGGCTAGCGGGGGGGAGCAGTTCTTC. Its translation: CASSENRASGGEQFF.

CDR3 in DNA: TGTGCCAGTAGTCGGACAGGGGAGAACACCGGGGAGCTGTTTTTT. Translation gives CASSRTGENTGELFF. The rearrangement links TRBV19 to TRBJ2-2, with 9 positions matching TRBD1. The germline CDR1 and CDR2 sequences are LNHDA and SQIVND (reference sequence). CDR3 length: 15 amino acids. The J segment lost 1 base and the V segment lost 5 bases, leaving 2 bases of the junction unmatched.

This sequence joins TRBV7-7 and TRBJ1-2; a weak D match, TRBD1 (6 bases). V dropped 2 bases and J dropped 6 bases, with 10 bases sitting between them. This CDR3 is built from 13 residues. CDR1 SSHAT and CDR2 FNYEAQ come from the germline V gene (reference sequence). CDR3: CASSLYRAHGYTF. CDR3 sequence (DNA): TGTGCCAGCAGCTTATACAGGGCCCATGGCTACACCTTC.

This clonotype was detected a few times. The gene calls are TRBV19 and TRBJ2-5; the D gene is possibly TRBD2 (6 bases). Germline assignment: CDR1 LNHDA and CDR2 SQIVND (reference sequence). The CDR3 is 16 residues long. Trimming took off 3 bases at V and 4 bases at J, with 18 bases between the two ends. The CDR3: CASSIQRLERGETQYF. For the CDR3, the DNA is TGTGCCAGTAGTATTCAGAGACTAGAGAGGGGAGAGACCCAGTACTTC. Complete variable domain (other parts from reference TRBV19 and TRBJ2-5): DGGITQSPKYLFRKEGQNVTLSCEQNLNHDAMYWYRQDPGQGLRLIYYSQIVNDFQKGDIAEGYSVSREKKESFPLTVTSAQKNPTAFYLCASSIQRLERGETQYFGPGTRLLVL.

V usage is TRBV14 and J usage is TRBJ2-7, with TRBD2 as a possible D gene (6 bases). CDR1 is SGHDN and CDR2 is FVKESK in the germline V gene. V dropped 0 bases and J dropped 7 bases, with 10 bases sitting between them. CDR3 length: 13 residues. The CDR3 sequence: CASSQDGAGEQYF. As DNA, the CDR3 is TGTGCCAGCAGCCAAGACGGGGCGGGAGAGCAGTACTTC.

The chain recombines TRBV6-1 with TRBJ2-5, with 8 bases aligning to TRBD1. Looked up from germline, CDR1 is MNHNS and CDR2 is SASEGT. The V segment lost 8 bases and the J segment 5 bases; nucleotides outside the gene matches: 7. The CDR3 runs to 13 residues. CDR3 residues: CASLNRGSETQYF. CDR3 in DNA: TGTGCCAGCCTAAACAGGGGGTCGGAGACCCAGTACTTC.

This clonotype was counted a few times. J is TRBJ2-7 and V is TRBV18; 9 nucleotides agree with TRBD1. The germline V gene encodes CDR1 KGHSH and CDR2 LQKENI. J was trimmed by 3 bases and V by 2 bases; bases with no gene match: 5. CDR3 size: 15 residues. The CDR3 here is CASSPSGGQGYEQYF. The DNA of the CDR3 is TGTGCCAGCTCACCATCGGGGGGACAGGGCTACGAGCAGTACTTC. The variable domain in full, completed from reference TRBV18 and TRBJ2-7, reads NAGVMQNPRHLVRRRGQEARLRCSPMKGHSHVYWYRQLPEEGLKFMVYLQKENIIDESGMPKERFSAEFPKEGPSILRIQQVVRGDSAAYFCASSPSGGQGYEQYFGPGTRLTVT.

V gene TRBV20-1 combines with J gene TRBJ2-2, with D uncertain. The CDR3 loop spans 12 amino acids. Trimming removed 0 bases from V and 1 base from J, with 0 bases in between. Germline-derived CDR1 and CDR2 are DFQATT and SNEGSKA (reference sequence). CDR3 sequence: CSARENTGELFF. The CDR3 DNA reads TGCAGTGCTAGAGAGAACACCGGGGAGCTGTTTTTT.

The rearrangement links TRBV30 to TRBJ1-6; D is uncertain. CDR1 is GTSNPN and CDR2 is SVGIG in the germline V gene (reference sequence). The V gene lost 0 bases and the J gene lost 7 bases, with 7 bases spanning the gap. This CDR3 spans 13 amino acids. CDR3 protein: CAWSVGVNSPLHF. CDR3 nucleotide sequence: TGTGCCTGGAGTGTAGGTGTAAATTCACCCCTCCACTTT.